This entry features one TCR beta chain sequence. The data stem from a study of immune evolution from preneoplasia to lung adenocarcinoma. On the study more broadly: HLA loss of heterozygosity: about 7% AIS, less than 18% MIA, roughly 30% ADC, none AAH.

CDR3 size: 14 residues. Germline loops: CDR1 MGHRA, CDR2 YSYEKL. With V trimmed by 3 bases and J by 4 bases, 5 bases remained unmatched. Clones were sequenced by immunoSEQ multiplex PCR, and TCRdb holds only the in-frame ones, with some missing. This table has roughly 6,700 clones, around 85% appearing once. Between the mid-2010s and the late 2010s, patients underwent resection in Japan or China. Histologic diagnosis was independently verified by two lung pathologists. The source is a person between 60 and 69 years old with lung adenocarcinoma. The sequenced sample was FFPE invasive lung adenocarcinoma tissue. The chain carries TRBV4-1 and TRBJ2-7; 8 bases line up with TRBD1. The CDR3 DNA follows: TGCGCCAGCAGCCAGGGACAGGCCTCTTACGAGCAGTACTTC. Amino acid sequence: CASSQGQASYEQYF.